The 29 T cell receptor beta chains below come from one sample, sequenced in a study of shared clonotypes between healthy human individuals (dated by TCRdb to 2019 to 2021). Library preparation employed the immunoSEQ multiplex PCR assay. Entries here come from immuneACCESS through TCRdb and include only in-frame sequences with V and J called. Some clones fail to appear in such tables; in the studies checked, an unresolved V gene covers under half of the shortfall, and the cause of the remainder is unknown. The sample table lists around 700,000 clones, 72% of them with a count of one. The ten top clones hold approximately 1.8% of the sample. The sequenced sample was memory CD4+ T cells sorted from blood. In the paper's terms, the cell subset or site label means: CD45RA-negative fraction. All receptors derive from a woman aged 25 to 39 in good health.

The chain combines TRBV11-2 with TRBJ1-4, with a tentative D call TRBD1 (6 bases). The CDR3 runs 17 residues. The V gene lost 6 bases and the J gene lost 10 bases, with 27 bases spanning the gap. Germline values: CDR1 SGHAT, CDR2 FQNNGV. CDR3 protein: CASSKGGASYAGGKLFF. In DNA, the CDR3 is TGTGCCAGCAGTAAAGGGGGGGCGTCATATGCCGGTGGAAAACTGTTTTTT.

This chain joins TRBV28 and TRBJ1-2; D may be TRBD1 (5 bases). Germline CDR1 is MDHEN and CDR2 is SYDVKM. Trimming shortened V by 6 bases and J by 8 bases, and 16 bases separated the two germline ends. The CDR3 consists of 13 residues. The CDR3 DNA reads as TGTGCCAGCAGGCAAACAGGACTTAAAGGCTACACCTTC. Translation gives CASRQTGLKGYTF.

The CDR3 loop is CASSLGDRSQETQYF. Here the CDR3 DNA reads TGCGCCAGCAGCTTGGGGGACAGGAGTCAAGAGACCCAGTACTTC. The chain couples TRBV5-1 to TRBJ2-5; 8 bases are shared with TRBD1. Trimming cost V 0 bases and J 2 bases; bases outside gene matches: 3. The germline gives CDR1 SGHRS, CDR2 YFSETQ. The CDR3 length is 15 residues.

This clone was counted once. The V gene is TRBV2, the J gene TRBJ1-1; D not certain. CDR3 size: 13 residues. Germline-derived CDR1 and CDR2 are SNHLY and FYNNEI. Trimming removed 6 bases at V and 3 bases at J, with 11 bases between. The CDR3 DNA reads TGTGCCAGCAGAGATCAGGTGTACACTGAAGCTTTCTTT. This translates into CASRDQVYTEAFF.

Notes on this clone: The same CDR3 arises from other DNA sequences in this sample as well. This chain connects TRBV5-1 to TRBJ2-7, with 7 bases lining up with TRBD1. This CDR3 is 12 amino acids long. The ends lost 4 bases at V and 5 bases at J; junction bases unmatched: 3. Per germline, CDR1 SGHRS and CDR2 YFSETQ. For the CDR3, the DNA is TGCGCCAGCAGCCCCGGACAGGACGAGCAGTACTTC. It codes for CASSPGQDEQYF.

Written as DNA, the CDR3 is TGTGCCAGCAGTAGGGACAGACTTTATGGCTACACCTTC. Residues: CASSRDRLYGYTF. The genes are TRBV27 and TRBJ1-2; 7 nucleotides line up with TRBD1. Per the germline V gene, CDR1 is MNHEY and CDR2 is SMNVEV (reference sequence). The CDR3 runs 13 residues. V was pared by 5 bases and J by 5 bases, with 5 bases of the junction left unmatched.

In this sample, this clone turned up a few times. The rearrangement links TRBV29-1 to TRBJ2-3, with 10 positions matching TRBD2. Germline V gene data show CDR1 as SQVTM and CDR2 as ANQGSEA. With 7 bases clipped from V and 4 bases from J, the junction kept 8 bases outside the gene matches. The CDR3 is 14 residues long. The DNA of the CDR3 is TGCAGCGCCCAGGGGACTAGCGCGTCAGATACGCAGTATTTT. This translates into CSAQGTSASDTQYF.

The gene calls are TRBV5-4 and TRBJ2-1; 10 nucleotides agree with TRBD1. The CDR3 extends over 15 amino acids. V trimming: 5 bases; J trimming: 4 bases; junction bases outside the gene matches: 6. Germline V gives CDR1 SGHNT, CDR2 YYREEE (reference sequence). CDR3: CASRKRDRGYNEQFF. In DNA form, the CDR3 reads TGTGCCAGCAGGAAAAGGGACAGGGGATACAATGAGCAGTTCTTC.

The V call is TRBV6-5, the J call TRBJ2-2; 7 bases are shared with TRBD1. Germline V lookup: CDR1 MNHEY, CDR2 SVGAGI. V was clipped by 6 bases and J by 7 bases; unmatched bases: 5. The CDR3 is made up of 13 amino acids. The CDR3 spells CASSRQGFGELFF. The CDR3 DNA is TGTGCCAGCAGCCGACAGGGTTTCGGGGAGCTGTTTTTT.

This clone was seen a few times. The chain links TRBV11-3 to TRBJ1-1; D is perhaps TRBD1 (6 bases). The CDR3 runs to 13 residues. V gave up 5 bases and J gave up 3 bases, with 10 bases separating them. Germline V gene sequence: CDR1 SGHNT, CDR2 YENEEA. CDR3 sequence: CASSVQGDTEAFF. The CDR3 region has the DNA TGTGCCAGCAGCGTACAGGGTGACACTGAAGCTTTCTTT.

This rearrangement joins TRBV21-1 to TRBJ2-4; the table's TRBD2 call for D was not verified on the DNA. TRBV21-1 is deemed a pseudogene. CDR3 length: 16 amino acids. The CDR3 DNA reads as TGTGCCAGCAGCAAAGATGGTAGCGGGAGCGGGAACATTCAGTACTTC. It is translated as CASSKDGSGSGNIQYF.

This clone is a singleton in its sample. The chain links TRBV7-9 to TRBJ2-7; TRBD2 matches 14 bases. Unmatched junction bases numbered 2, after V lost 1 base and J lost 3 bases. The germline V gene has CDR1 SEHNR and CDR2 FQNEAQ (reference sequence). This CDR3 spans 16 amino acids. For the CDR3, the DNA is TGTGCCAGCAGCTTAGGACTAGCGGGAGGGTTCTACGAGCAGTACTTC. This encodes CASSLGLAGGFYEQYF.

This chain connects TRBV27 to TRBJ2-1; the D gene is possibly TRBD2 (6 bases). V lost 3 bases, J lost 0 bases, and 15 bases lay in between. This CDR3 is built from 17 residues. The V gene's germline CDR1 is MNHEY and CDR2 SMNVEV (reference sequence). The CDR3 DNA reads TGTGCCAGCAGTTTGGTGAGGTTCGGGAGCTCCTACAATGAGCAGTTCTTC. Its translation: CASSLVRFGSSYNEQFF.

This clone was seen only once. This sequence joins TRBV6-4 and TRBJ1-2; 7 bases map to TRBD1. The length of the CDR3 is 14 residues. Germline V gene sequence: CDR1 MRHNA, CDR2 SNTAGT. Germline trimming cut 5 bases from V and 7 bases from J; bases unmatched to any gene: 10. CDR3 DNA: TGTGCCAGCAGTCCTAAGGGGGCAGTCTCTGGCTACACCTTC. Its translation: CASSPKGAVSGYTF.

V is TRBV2 and J is TRBJ1-4; no clear D. This CDR3 comprises 15 residues. Trimming left V 7 bases short and J 3 bases short, with 15 bases between. Germline CDR1 reads SNHLY; CDR2 reads FYNNEI. The CDR3 sequence: CASIFSVQPNEKLFF. The CDR3 region has the DNA TGTGCCAGCATATTCTCTGTGCAGCCTAATGAAAAACTGTTTTTT.

This clone has only one observation. The V call is TRBV4-1, the J call TRBJ1-2; D remains ambiguous. V lost 0 bases, J lost 6 bases, and 14 bases lay in between. Germline CDR1 reads MGHRA; CDR2 reads YSYEKL. The CDR3 totals 15 residues. CDR3 amino acids: CASSQDIGRTNGYTF. The DNA for the CDR3 is TGCGCCAGCAGCCAAGATATCGGACGGACTAATGGCTACACCTTC.

The V gene is TRBV2, the J gene TRBJ1-1; weak D call: TRBD1 (6 bases). V was cut by 6 bases and J by 3 bases, with 11 bases left in between. The V gene's germline CDR1 is SNHLY and CDR2 FYNNEI. This CDR3 is built from 13 residues. The CDR3 spells CASRGRGYTEAFF. In DNA, the CDR3 is TGTGCCAGCAGAGGCAGGGGCTACACTGAAGCTTTCTTT. The full variable domain, rest sourced from reference TRBV2 and TRBJ1-1, is EPEVTQTPSHQVTQMGQEVILRCVPISNHLYFYWYRQILGQKVEFLVSFYNNEISEKSEIFDDQFSVERPDGSNFTLKIRSTKLEDSAMYFCASRGRGYTEAFFGQGTRLTVV.

The chain combines TRBV2 with TRBJ2-7; the D gene is possibly TRBD2 (6 bases). The CDR3 totals 13 residues. Germline loops: CDR1 SNHLY, CDR2 FYNNEI. Trimming left V 10 bases short and J 6 bases short, with 19 bases between. The CDR3 DNA sequence: TGTGCCACAGCAATGGGGGAGGCTGGCGAGCAGTACTTC. Its translation is CATAMGEAGEQYF.

The CDR3 region has the DNA TGTGCCAGCAGTTTAAGGGTGCTCAGGGGGCGCGACACTGAAGCTTTCTTT. Translating gives CASSLRVLRGRDTEAFF. The rearrangement links TRBV28 to TRBJ1-1, with 8 bases fitting TRBD1. Unmatched junction bases numbered 11, after V lost 2 bases and J lost 3 bases. This CDR3 comprises 17 residues. Germline values: CDR1 MDHEN, CDR2 SYDVKM.

The V and J genes are TRBV2 and TRBJ1-2, with D tentatively TRBD1 (6 bases). The CDR3 spans 15 residues. V was cut by 2 bases and J by 4 bases, with 14 bases left in between. CDR1 and CDR2 from the germline V gene are SNHLY and FYNNEI. The CDR3 nucleotides read TGTGCCAGCAGTGAAATGGGCAGGGGATTCTATGGCTACACCTTC. The encoded protein is CASSEMGRGFYGYTF.

This clone was recorded at least ten times. V and J are TRBV23-1 and TRBJ2-7, with a tentative D call TRBD1 (6 bases). TRBV23-1 is an open reading frame whose function is uncertain. The CDR3 runs to 14 residues. Trimming took off 2 bases at V and 5 bases at J, with 13 bases between the two ends. The CDR3 is CASSQVRTVNEQYF. The CDR3 DNA reads TGCGCCAGCAGTCAAGTACGGACAGTGAACGAGCAGTACTTC.

The chain links TRBV7-8 to TRBJ2-2, with TRBD2 identical over 13 bases. The CDR3 runs to 16 residues. CDR1 SGHVS and CDR2 FQNEAQ come from the germline V gene. The V segment lost 4 bases and the J segment 5 bases; nucleotides outside the gene matches: 4. CDR3 coding DNA: TGTGCCAGCAGCTCCGGACTAGCGGGAGTGACCGGGGAGCTGTTTTTT. This gives the protein CASSSGLAGVTGELFF.

The chain links TRBV28 to TRBJ1-4, with D tentatively TRBD1 (6 bases). The CDR3 runs to 16 residues. Per germline, CDR1 MDHEN and CDR2 SYDVKM. V lost 6 bases and J 10 bases, leaving 24 bases between the germline ends. DNA for the CDR3: TGTGCCAGCAGGTATCAGGGGCTAAAGGGATCTGGAAAACTGTTTTTT. It specifies CASRYQGLKGSGKLFF.

CDR3 in amino acids: CASSQYRDRARETQYF. CDR3 nucleotide sequence: TGCGCCAGCAGCCAGTACCGGGACAGGGCTAGAGAGACCCAGTACTTC. The chain carries TRBV4-1 and TRBJ2-5; 9 bases map to TRBD1. Trimming at V came to 3 bases and at J to 4 bases, leaving 9 bases not matched to a gene. The CDR3 consists of 16 residues. Germline V lookup: CDR1 MGHRA, CDR2 YSYEKL.

This chain joins TRBV7-8 and TRBJ2-5; D remains unclear. CDR1 is SGHVS, CDR2 FQNEAQ, per germline. This CDR3 spans 13 amino acids. Trimming stripped 1 base from V and 4 bases from J, with 7 bases between. The CDR3 nucleotides are TGTGCCAGCAGCTTAGTCCACGGAGAGACCCAGTACTTC. Translating gives CASSLVHGETQYF.

The chain carries TRBV2 and TRBJ2-2; a possible D gene is TRBD1 (5 bases). Trimming cost V 4 bases and J 0 bases, with 12 bases left between them. The CDR3 spans 16 residues. Per germline, CDR1 SNHLY and CDR2 FYNNEI. The CDR3 reads CASSGQGPSNTGELFF. The CDR3 DNA follows: TGTGCCAGCAGTGGGCAGGGCCCATCGAACACCGGGGAGCTGTTTTTT.

This chain uses TRBV29-1 with TRBJ1-1; no clear D gene. Germline V gene sequence: CDR1 SQVTM, CDR2 ANQGSEA. Trimming stripped 4 bases from V and 4 bases from J, with 16 bases between. This CDR3 comprises 14 residues. Here the CDR3 reads CSVVVMPRGTEAFF. CDR3 nucleotide sequence: TGCAGCGTTGTAGTTATGCCTCGGGGCACTGAAGCTTTCTTT.

There are a few counts of this clone. J is TRBJ2-3 and V is TRBV5-1; TRBD1 agrees at 9 bases. With 3 bases clipped from V and 0 bases from J, the junction kept 5 bases outside the gene matches. Germline V gene data show CDR1 as SGHRS and CDR2 as YFSETQ. The CDR3 is made up of 16 amino acids. The CDR3 DNA reads TGCGCCAGCAGCTCCCGACAGGGGGACAGCACAGATACGCAGTATTTT. Translating gives CASSSRQGDSTDTQYF. The full variable domain, rest sourced from reference TRBV5-1 and TRBJ2-3, is KAGVTQTPRYLIKTRGQQVTLSCSPISGHRSVSWYQQTPGQGLQFLFEYFSETQRNKGNFPGRFSGRQFSNSRSEMNVSTLELGDSALYLCASSSRQGDSTDTQYFGPGTRLTVL.

The CDR3 coding sequence is TGTGCCAGCAGTTCCCGGACCGCTAATATGAATCAGCCCCAGCATTTT. Encoded protein: CASSSRTANMNQPQHF. The chain is built from TRBV6-5 and TRBJ1-5, with unresolved D. The ends were cut back, 4 bases at V and 4 bases at J, with 17 bases in the middle. The CDR3 totals 16 residues. Germline V CDR1 and CDR2: MNHEY, SVGAGI.